This T cell receptor beta chain was obtained from a study of CD8 T cells in ankylosing spondylitis. Points from the study as a whole: Some of these motif variants have turned up before, in reports on reactive arthritis synovial fluid and blood.

A single record per CDR3 protein comes from TCRdb applying MiXCR to the 5' RACE reads. The sample lists 200,000 to 250,000 distinct CDR3 sequences, roughly 8.2% occurring once. This clonotype was observed many times. The antigen remains unidentified. The germline V gene has CDR1 DFQATT and CDR2 SNEGSKA (reference sequence). The CDR3 has 16 amino acids. The V segment lost 2 bases and the J segment 2 bases; nucleotides outside the gene matches: 3. The receptor was isolated from a female donor with ankylosing spondylitis or in good health (not recorded which). The rearrangement joins TRBV20-1 to TRBJ2-1; 13 bases match TRBD2. The source material was blood, either unsorted or a sorted T cell fraction (not recorded which). CDR3 in DNA: TGCAGTGCTAGAACTGGGACTAGCGGGACCTACAATGAGCAGTTCTTC. This codes for CSARTGTSGTYNEQFF.